The 27 T cell receptor beta chains in this list originate from one sample, sequenced in a study of T-cell reconstitution after alpha-beta-depleted transplantation in children. Unique molecular identifiers were incorporated when the TCRbeta library was constructed. TCRdb analysed the PCR reads with MiXCR anew, one entry per CDR3 protein. The sample shows roughly 500,000 distinct CDR3 sequences, 9.5% to 15% of them seen only once. This specimen consisted of PBMCs from the stem cell graft donor, obtained from the stem cell graft. These TCRs come from a human donor who donated a stem cell graft to a child with combined immunodeficiency.

The V call is TRBV24-1, the J call TRBJ2-2; D is unclear. The germline CDR1 and CDR2 sequences are KGHDR and SFDVKD. This CDR3 has 13 amino acids. V dropped 0 bases and J dropped 7 bases, with 5 bases sitting between them. As DNA, the CDR3 is TGTGCCACCAGTGATTTGAAAGGCGGGGAGCTGTTTTTT. Its translation: CATSDLKGGELFF.

This clonotype was counted at least ten times. The V call is TRBV12-3 or TRBV12-4, the J call TRBJ2-3; D is unclear. This CDR3 comprises 12 residues. V was cut by 3 bases and J by 6 bases, with 7 bases left in between. The CDR3 reads CASSFRLDTQYF. DNA for the CDR3: TGTGCCAGCAGTTTTAGGCTGGATACGCAGTATTTT.

Note on this clonotype: A much larger clone sits a single nucleotide away, making a read error possible. Likely a read error: the CDR3 ends without its conserved phenylalanine or tryptophan. The CDR3 loop is CASSQVTEQETQYL. The CDR3 DNA reads TGTGCCAGCAGCCAAGTCACAGAACAAGAGACCCAGTACTTA. V and J are TRBV4-2 and TRBJ2-5, with no clear D. The CDR3 runs 14 residues. Germline V gene sequence: CDR1 LGHNA, CDR2 YNFKEQ. The V end lost 1 base, the J end lost 2 bases, and 8 bases lay between the germline ends.

In DNA form, the CDR3 reads TGTGCCAGCAGCCAAGATCGTGCGGGTATCTATGGCTACACCTTC. It is translated as CASSQDRAGIYGYTF. The gene calls are TRBV14 and TRBJ1-2; D gene unclear. Germline V gene sequence: CDR1 SGHDN, CDR2 FVKESK. Trimming cost V 0 bases and J 4 bases, with 12 bases left between them. The CDR3 has 15 residues.

This clonotype occurred a few times. The chain uses TRBV27 and TRBJ2-3, with 10 bases that match TRBD2. CDR1 and CDR2 (germline): MNHEY, SMNVEV (reference sequence). This CDR3 has 17 amino acids. V lost 5 bases to trimming and J lost 0 bases; unmatched junction nucleotides: 8. This chain's CDR3 is CASSRRGGLASTDTQYF. The DNA for the CDR3 is TGTGCCAGCAGTCGGAGGGGGGGACTAGCGAGCACAGATACGCAGTATTTT.

This clonotype was seen repeatedly, ten times or more. The rearrangement joins TRBV20-1 to TRBJ2-3; 12 nucleotides line up with TRBD2. Trimming removed 6 bases from V and 1 base from J; junction bases left unmatched: 11. Germline values: CDR1 DFQATT, CDR2 SNEGSKA (reference sequence). There are 17 residues in the CDR3. The CDR3 DNA sequence: TGCAGTGCAGGACCCGGACTAGCGGGGCATGGCACAGATACGCAGTATTTT. This encodes CSAGPGLAGHGTDTQYF.

This clonotype was counted between two and nine times. The chain uses TRBV29-1 and TRBJ2-7; D gene uncertain. Trimming removed 7 bases from V and 4 bases from J, with 11 bases in between. The CDR3 is 11 residues long. CDR1 and CDR2 from the germline V gene are SQVTM and ANQGSEA. In DNA, the CDR3 is TGCAGCGCATACGACCCGTACGAGCAGTACTTC. As protein: CSAYDPYEQYF.

The chain recombines TRBV21-1 with TRBJ1-1; the table's D call, TRBD1, was not checked against the DNA. TRBV21-1 is a recognized pseudogene. This CDR3 region has 16 residues. The CDR3 sequence is CASSTPTGQGDTEAFF. CDR3 nucleotides: TGTGCCAGCAGCACCCCAACGGGACAGGGGGACACTGAAGCTTTCTTT.

This clonotype was detected ten times or more. The chain combines TRBV13 with TRBJ2-1; D gene unclear. The germline CDR1 and CDR2 sequences are PRHDT and FYEKMQ (reference sequence). Trimming stripped 4 bases from V and 7 bases from J, with 11 bases between. The CDR3 length is 13 residues. CDR3 coding DNA: TGTGCCAGCAGCTCCACCGCTGTGAATGAGCAGTTCTTC. As protein: CASSSTAVNEQFF.

This clonotype turned up a few times. The V gene is TRBV4-3, the J gene TRBJ2-3; D call uncertain. Per germline, CDR1 LGHNA and CDR2 YSLEER. The CDR3 loop spans 17 amino acids. V lost 0 bases and J lost 1, with 14 bases in between. Here the CDR3 reads CASSQDFSGGRTDTQYF. CDR3 sequence (DNA): TGCGCCAGCAGCCAAGACTTTAGTGGCGGTCGCACAGATACGCAGTATTTT.

The chain has TRBV12-3 or TRBV12-4 and TRBJ2-7, with 8 bases fitting TRBD1. The V gene end was trimmed by 1 base and the J gene end by 4 bases; junction bases not matched to a gene: 9. CDR3 length: 16 amino acids. The CDR3 nucleotides read TGTGCCAGCAGTTTAGGGAGTGCAGGGGGCTTGTACGAGCAGTACTTC. Translated: CASSLGSAGGLYEQYF.

J is TRBJ2-7 and V is TRBV6-1; 11 bases are shared with TRBD1. Germline CDR1 is MNHNS and CDR2 is SASEGT. CDR3 length: 15 amino acids. Trimming at V came to 8 bases and at J to 4 bases, leaving 10 bases not matched to a gene. CDR3 in amino acids: CASQPAGTGGYEQYF. DNA of the CDR3: TGTGCCAGCCAACCCGCGGGGACAGGGGGGTACGAGCAGTACTTC.

The V and J genes are TRBV12-3 or TRBV12-4 and TRBJ2-7; possibly TRBD1 or TRBD2 for D (5 bases each). V was cut by 8 bases and J by 3 bases, with 17 bases left in between. The length of the CDR3 is 14 residues. The CDR3 sequence is CASGTTPLLYEQYF. CDR3 bases: TGTGCCAGCGGGACGACCCCTCTGCTCTACGAGCAGTACTTC.

A few counts support this clonotype. This chain connects TRBV20-1 to TRBJ2-1; D gene unclear. CDR1 and CDR2 (germline): DFQATT, SNEGSKA (reference sequence). The CDR3 consists of 14 residues. Trimming pared 6 bases from V and 4 bases from J, leaving 16 bases between. DNA for the CDR3: TGCAGTGCACCGGGTCCTACCTTATACAATGAGCAGTTCTTC. Translated: CSAPGPTLYNEQFF.

The rearrangement uses TRBV2 and TRBJ2-1; 9 bases fit TRBD1. This CDR3 has 13 residues. V was clipped by 10 bases and J by 4 bases; unmatched bases: 5. Per the germline V gene, CDR1 is SNHLY and CDR2 is FYNNEI. The CDR3 here is CANGTGLYNEQFF. CDR3 sequence (DNA): TGTGCCAACGGGACAGGGCTTTACAATGAGCAGTTCTTC.

This clonotype was found a few times. The chain carries TRBV4-3 and TRBJ2-5; 12 bases fit TRBD2. CDR3 length: 18 amino acids. V was clipped by 0 bases and J by 3 bases; unmatched bases: 8. In germline, CDR1 is LGHNA, CDR2 YSLEER. This CDR3 reads CASSQDTSGRPGKETQYF. The CDR3 nucleotides read TGCGCCAGCAGCCAAGATACTAGCGGGAGGCCCGGGAAAGAGACCCAGTACTTC.

The CDR3 coding sequence is TGTGCCAGCAGTACTCTGGCTAGCGGGGCCGATCGCACAGATACGCAGTATTTT. It codes for CASSTLASGADRTDTQYF. The chain joins TRBV2 to TRBJ2-3; 9 nucleotides align to TRBD2. The CDR3 has 18 residues. Germline-derived CDR1 and CDR2 are SNHLY and FYNNEI. With V trimmed by 5 bases and J by 1 base, 13 bases remained unmatched. Together with reference TRBV2 and TRBJ2-3, the CDR3 gives the full variable domain: EPEVTQTPSHQVTQMGQEVILRCVPISNHLYFYWYRQILGQKVEFLVSFYNNEISEKSEIFDDQFSVERPDGSNFTLKIRSTKLEDSAMYFCASSTLASGADRTDTQYFGPGTRLTVL.

The table lists this clonotype with a few counts. V is TRBV7-3 and J is TRBJ2-1; 11 nucleotides agree with TRBD2. The CDR3 runs 15 residues. The germline V gene has CDR1 SGHTA and CDR2 FQGTGA. J was trimmed by 7 bases and V by 5 bases; bases with no gene match: 7. CDR3 loop: CASSRGLAGGNEQFF. The CDR3 nucleotides read TGTGCCAGCAGCCGGGGGCTAGCGGGAGGAAATGAGCAGTTCTTC.

This chain links TRBV12-3 or TRBV12-4 with TRBJ1-1; D gene uncertain. This CDR3 is built from 15 residues. V was cut by 2 bases and J by 1 base, with 11 bases left in between. The CDR3 bases are TGTGCCAGCAGTTTAAAGCAGCTCAAGAACACTGAAGCTTTCTTT. This sequence encodes CASSLKQLKNTEAFF.

The V and J genes are TRBV9 and TRBJ1-1; D gene ambiguous. CDR1 and CDR2 (germline): SGDLS, YYNGEE. CDR3 length equals 16 residues. Deletions cut 0 bases from V and 0 bases from J, with 12 bases between. In DNA, the CDR3 is TGTGCCAGCAGCGTAGTTGGGCTGGGAGTGAACACTGAAGCTTTCTTT. Translated, it gives CASSVVGLGVNTEAFF.

This rearrangement joins TRBV20-1 to TRBJ2-1; weak D call: TRBD1 (5 bases). Germline V gives CDR1 DFQATT, CDR2 SNEGSKA (reference sequence). V was pared by 8 bases and J by 8 bases, with 19 bases between. The CDR3 spans 13 residues. CDR3 DNA: TGCAGTTACCAGCCCAGGGTTATCCATGAGCAGTTCTTC. Its protein is CSYQPRVIHEQFF.

This clonotype was counted many times. This sequence joins TRBV5-4 and TRBJ2-1, with 9 bases identical to TRBD1. Germline assignment: CDR1 SGHNT and CDR2 YYREEE (reference sequence). The CDR3 has 15 amino acids. V lost 1 base, J lost 3 bases, and 2 bases stayed unmatched. CDR3 nucleotides: TGTGCCAGCAGCTTGTCGGGACAGGGCTACAATGAGCAGTTCTTC. This encodes CASSLSGQGYNEQFF.

In the case of this clonotype: The junction and the germline gene differ at one end; a read error may be behind it. V usage is TRBV29-1 and J usage is TRBJ2-3; 8 nucleotides line up with TRBD1. The germline V gene has CDR1 SQVTM and CDR2 ANQGSEA. This CDR3 is 11 amino acids long. The DNA for the CDR3 is TGTTCAGGGGGCATATCAGATACGCAGTATTTT. This codes for CSGGISDTQYF.

The rearrangement joins TRBV13 to TRBJ2-2; no firm D call. V was cut by 5 bases and J by 6 bases, with 16 bases left in between. Germline V CDR1 and CDR2: PRHDT, FYEKMQ (reference sequence). The CDR3 is 15 amino acids. The CDR3 DNA is TGTGCCAGCAGCCCCATAGTAGCCGGAGCCGGGGAGCTGTTTTTT. It is translated as CASSPIVAGAGELFF.

The V call is TRBV20-1, the J call TRBJ2-7, with 9 bases matching TRBD2. Losses at the gene ends were 6 bases for V and 2 bases for J; bases not matched to a gene: 11. This CDR3 comprises 15 residues. The germline V gene encodes CDR1 DFQATT and CDR2 SNEGSKA (reference sequence). CDR3 coding DNA: TGCAGTGCCCGCCCAGTAGCGGGAGCAGCCTACGAGCAGTACTTC. This gives the protein CSARPVAGAAYEQYF.

This clonotype was seen ten or more times. V gene TRBV12-3 or TRBV12-4 combines with J gene TRBJ1-5; D is unclear. There are 13 residues in the CDR3. V dropped 6 bases and J dropped 4 bases, with 10 bases sitting between them. Here the CDR3 DNA reads TGTGCCAGCAGCGATAGCTTGAATCAGCCCCAGCATTTT. This encodes CASSDSLNQPQHF.

This clonotype was observed a few times. V is TRBV4-1 and J is TRBJ2-4; 8 bases match TRBD1. Germline V lookup: CDR1 MGHRA, CDR2 YSYEKL. The CDR3 has 12 amino acids. With V trimmed by 3 bases and J by 15 bases, 7 bases remained unmatched. CDR3 region: CASSQPTGDLYF. DNA of the CDR3: TGCGCCAGCAGCCAGCCGACAGGGGACTTGTACTTC.